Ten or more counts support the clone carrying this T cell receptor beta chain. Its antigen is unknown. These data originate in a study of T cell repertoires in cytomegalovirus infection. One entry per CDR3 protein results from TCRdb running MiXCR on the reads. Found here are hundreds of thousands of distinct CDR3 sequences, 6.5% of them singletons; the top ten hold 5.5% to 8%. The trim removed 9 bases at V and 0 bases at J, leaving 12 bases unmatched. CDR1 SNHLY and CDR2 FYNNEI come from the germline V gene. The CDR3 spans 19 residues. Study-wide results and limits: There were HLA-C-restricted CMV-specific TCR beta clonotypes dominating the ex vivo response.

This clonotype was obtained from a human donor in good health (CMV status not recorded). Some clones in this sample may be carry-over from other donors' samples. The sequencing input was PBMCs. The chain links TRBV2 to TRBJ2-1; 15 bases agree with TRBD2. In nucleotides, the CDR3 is TGTGCCAGTCCAAAGTCCGGGACTAGCGGGGGGCCCTCCTACAATGAGCAGTTCTTC. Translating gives CASPKSGTSGGPSYNEQFF.